This entry lists 14 T cell receptor beta chains sequenced from one sample in a study of neurological immune-mediated disorders. Using its own MiXCR run on the 5' RACE reads, TCRdb lists one record per CDR3 protein. This table has 40,000 to 45,000 distinct CDR3 sequences, about 13% appearing once. The specimen was PBMCs. These receptors were obtained from a female donor in good health.

This clonotype was counted many times. The gene calls are TRBV20-1 and TRBJ1-4; TRBD1 is a possible D gene (5 bases). Trimming stripped 4 bases from V and 4 bases from J, with 10 bases between. Per germline, CDR1 DFQATT and CDR2 SNEGSKA (reference sequence). The length of the CDR3 is 13 residues. Here the CDR3 reads CSANDRFNEKLFF. The CDR3 nucleotides read TGCAGTGCTAATGACAGATTTAATGAAAAACTGTTTTTT.

As for this clonotype: It may be a read error: a sequence one base away is much more abundant. The CDR3 loop is CATSDKLERGARNEQFF. The DNA for the CDR3 is TGTGCCACCAGTGATAAATTGGAAAGGGGGGCGCGGAATGAGCAGTTCTTC. The rearrangement joins TRBV24-1 to TRBJ2-1; perhaps D is TRBD1 or TRBD2 (6 bases each). Germline CDR1 is KGHDR and CDR2 is SFDVKD. This CDR3 region has 17 residues. V shed 3 bases and J shed 7 bases, with 21 bases lying between them.

This clonotype was counted ten times or more. The rearrangement uses TRBV20-1 and TRBJ2-3; TRBD2 aligns across 7 bases. This CDR3 contains 13 residues. The trim removed 6 bases at V and 2 bases at J, leaving 5 bases unmatched. Germline values: CDR1 DFQATT, CDR2 SNEGSKA (reference sequence). CDR3 nucleotide sequence: TGCAGTGCCCCAGCGGGGACCACAGATACGCAGTATTTT. Amino acid sequence: CSAPAGTTDTQYF.

This clonotype has at least ten counts. The V and J genes are TRBV6-6 and TRBJ2-7; 9 bases fit TRBD1. The ends lost 7 bases at V and 2 bases at J; junction bases unmatched: 9. Germline CDR1 MNHNY, CDR2 SVGAGI (reference sequence). This CDR3 spans 15 amino acids. The CDR3, as DNA: TGTGCCAGCAAAATCCCGGGACAGGGAACCTACGAGCAGTACTTC. Translating gives CASKIPGQGTYEQYF.

This clonotype was counted many times. J is TRBJ2-1 and V is TRBV20-1, with 11 bases fitting TRBD2. CDR3 size: 16 residues. Germline V CDR1 and CDR2: DFQATT, SNEGSKA (reference sequence). The trim removed 3 bases at V and 5 bases at J, leaving 9 bases unmatched. For the CDR3, the DNA is TGCAGTGCTAGGACCCTGACTAGCGGGGCTAACAATGAGCAGTTCTTC. Encoded protein: CSARTLTSGANNEQFF.

The V call is TRBV7-9, the J call TRBJ2-1; a weak D match, TRBD2 (5 bases). Germline V gives CDR1 SEHNR, CDR2 FQNEAQ (reference sequence). V lost 2 bases and J 4 bases, leaving 12 bases between the germline ends. This CDR3 contains 15 residues. The CDR3 bases are TGTGCCAGCAGCTTATTGGGAACTAGATACAATGAGCAGTTCTTC. Protein sequence: CASSLLGTRYNEQFF.

As DNA, the CDR3 is TGTGCCAGCAGCAGACAGGGTGAGACTGAAGCTTTCTTT. It codes for CASSRQGETEAFF. The V and J genes are TRBV6-2 or TRBV6-3 and TRBJ1-1; 7 bases align to TRBD1. CDR3 length equals 13 residues. Germline values: CDR1 MNHEY, CDR2 SVGEGT. V shed 6 bases, J shed 5 bases, and the junction held 6 bases outside the gene matches.

This clonotype was counted ten times or more. This sequence joins TRBV29-1 and TRBJ1-1, with 9 bases lining up with TRBD1. Germline assignment: CDR1 SQVTM and CDR2 ANQGSEA. With 6 bases clipped from V and 6 bases from J, the junction kept 5 bases outside the gene matches. The CDR3 is 12 residues long. The CDR3 is CSVRTGVAEAFF. The CDR3 DNA is TGCAGCGTCCGGACAGGGGTGGCTGAAGCTTTCTTT.

This clonotype was seen many times. CDR3 coding DNA: TGTGCCAGCTCACCAGGCGGGACGGGGGAGACCCAGTACTTC. It encodes CASSPGGTGETQYF. The V gene is TRBV18, the J gene TRBJ2-5; a weak D match, TRBD2 (6 bases). Trimming shortened V by 2 bases and J by 5 bases, and 12 bases separated the two germline ends. Germline loops: CDR1 KGHSH, CDR2 LQKENI. The CDR3 runs 14 residues.

This clonotype came up a few times. This may stem from a read error, because a much larger clone lies one nucleotide away. The chain combines TRBV30 with TRBJ1-2, with 11 bases aligning to TRBD1. CDR3 length equals 15 residues. Per the germline V gene, CDR1 is GTSNPN and CDR2 is SVGIG (reference sequence). In nucleotides, the CDR3 is TGTTCCTGGAGTACCGGACAGGGGGCGATCTATGGCTACACCTTC. Its protein is CSWSTGQGAIYGYTF.

This clonotype was counted at least ten times. The chain joins TRBV5-1 to TRBJ2-1, with 7 bases identical to TRBD2. CDR1 and CDR2 from the germline V gene are SGHRS and YFSETQ. There are 14 residues in the CDR3. The V gene end was trimmed by 5 bases and the J gene end by 3 bases; junction bases not matched to a gene: 5. This chain's CDR3 is CASSPLAVYNEQFF. The CDR3 region has the DNA TGCGCCAGCAGTCCGCTAGCGGTCTACAATGAGCAGTTCTTC.

This clonotype came up many times. This rearrangement joins TRBV28 to TRBJ1-2; D not certain. Germline CDR1 reads MDHEN; CDR2 reads SYDVKM. V shed 5 bases and J shed 2 bases, with 3 bases lying between them. The CDR3 length is 11 residues. The CDR3 DNA sequence: TGTGCCAGCAGTCAGAACTATGGCTACACCTTC. Its protein product is CASSQNYGYTF.

This clonotype was seen repeatedly, ten times or more. The CDR3 sequence: CSAPGLASVTDTQYF. CDR3 DNA: TGCAGTGCTCCAGGGCTGGCTAGCGTCACAGATACGCAGTATTTT. J is TRBJ2-3 and V is TRBV20-1; tentative D call: TRBD2 (6 bases). Trimming shortened V by 5 bases and J by 2 bases, and 17 bases separated the two germline ends. Germline values: CDR1 DFQATT, CDR2 SNEGSKA (reference sequence). CDR3 length: 15 residues.

This clonotype occurred many times. The rearrangement joins TRBV7-8 to TRBJ2-4; no clear D. V was pared by 1 base and J by 0 bases, with 7 bases between. This CDR3 has 15 residues. CDR1 is SGHVS, CDR2 FQNEAQ, per germline. The CDR3 sequence is CASSLGSGAKNIQYF. CDR3 nucleotides: TGTGCCAGCAGCTTAGGTTCGGGAGCCAAAAACATTCAGTACTTC. The full variable domain, rest sourced from reference TRBV7-8 and TRBJ2-4, is GAGVSQSPRYKVAKRGQDVALRCDPISGHVSLFWYQQALGQGPEFLTYFQNEAQLDKSGLPSDRFFAERPEGSVSTLKIQRTQQEDSAVYLCASSLGSGAKNIQYFGAGTRLSVL.